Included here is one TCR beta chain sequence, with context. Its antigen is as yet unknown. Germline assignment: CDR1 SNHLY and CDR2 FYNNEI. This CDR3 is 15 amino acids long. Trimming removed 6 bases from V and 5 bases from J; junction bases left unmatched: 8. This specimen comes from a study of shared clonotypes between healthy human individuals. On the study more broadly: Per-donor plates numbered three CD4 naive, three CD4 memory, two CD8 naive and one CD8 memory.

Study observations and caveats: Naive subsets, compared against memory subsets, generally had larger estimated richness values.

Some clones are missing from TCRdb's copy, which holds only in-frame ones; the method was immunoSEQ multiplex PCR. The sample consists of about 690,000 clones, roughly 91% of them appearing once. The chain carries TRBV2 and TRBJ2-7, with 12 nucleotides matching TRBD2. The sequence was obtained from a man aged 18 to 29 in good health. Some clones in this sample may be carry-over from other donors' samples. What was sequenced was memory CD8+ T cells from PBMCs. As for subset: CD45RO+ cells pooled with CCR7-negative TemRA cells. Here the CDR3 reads CASSRLAGVVDEQYF. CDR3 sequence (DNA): TGTGCCAGCAGCCGACTAGCGGGAGTGGTTGACGAGCAGTACTTC. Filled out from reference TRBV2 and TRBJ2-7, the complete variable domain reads EPEVTQTPSHQVTQMGQEVILRCVPISNHLYFYWYRQILGQKVEFLVSFYNNEISEKSEIFDDQFSVERPDGSNFTLKIRSTKLEDSAMYFCASSRLAGVVDEQYFGPGTRLTVT.